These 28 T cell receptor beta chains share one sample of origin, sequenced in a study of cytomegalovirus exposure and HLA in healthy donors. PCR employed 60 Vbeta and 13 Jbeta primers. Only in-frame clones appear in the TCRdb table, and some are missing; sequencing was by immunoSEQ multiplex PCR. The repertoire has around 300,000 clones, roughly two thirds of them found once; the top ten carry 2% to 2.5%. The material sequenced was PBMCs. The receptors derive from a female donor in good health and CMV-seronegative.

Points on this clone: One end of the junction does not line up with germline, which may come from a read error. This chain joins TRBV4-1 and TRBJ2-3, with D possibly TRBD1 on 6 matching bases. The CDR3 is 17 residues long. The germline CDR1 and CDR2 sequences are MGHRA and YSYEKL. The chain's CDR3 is CASRQAPQGLRTDTQYF. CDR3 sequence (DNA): TGCGCCAGCAGACAAGCGCCACAGGGTTTAAGAACAGATACGCAGTATTTT.

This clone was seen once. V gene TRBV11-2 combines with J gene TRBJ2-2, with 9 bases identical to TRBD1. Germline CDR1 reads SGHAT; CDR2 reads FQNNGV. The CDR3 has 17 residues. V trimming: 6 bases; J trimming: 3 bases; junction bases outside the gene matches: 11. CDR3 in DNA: TGTGCCAGCAGTCAAACCCGGGGACAGGGCTACACCGGGGAGCTGTTTTTT. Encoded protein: CASSQTRGQGYTGELFF.

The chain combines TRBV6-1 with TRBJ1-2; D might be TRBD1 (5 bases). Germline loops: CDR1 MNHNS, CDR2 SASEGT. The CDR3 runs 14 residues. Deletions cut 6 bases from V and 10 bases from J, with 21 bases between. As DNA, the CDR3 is TGTGCCAGCAGCAACGGATACCGGGGGGAGTACTACACCTTC. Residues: CASSNGYRGEYYTF.

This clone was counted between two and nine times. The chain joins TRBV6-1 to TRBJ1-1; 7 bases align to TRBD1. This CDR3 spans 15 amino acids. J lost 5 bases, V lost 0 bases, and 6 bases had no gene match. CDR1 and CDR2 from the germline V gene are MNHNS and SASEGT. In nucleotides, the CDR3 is TGTGCCAGCAGTGAAGCGTCGACAGGGTTAACTGAAGCTTTCTTT. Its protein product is CASSEASTGLTEAFF.

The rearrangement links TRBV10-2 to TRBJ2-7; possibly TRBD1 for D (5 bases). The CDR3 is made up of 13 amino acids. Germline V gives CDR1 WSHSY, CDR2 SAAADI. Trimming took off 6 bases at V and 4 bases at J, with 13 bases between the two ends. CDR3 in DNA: TGCGCCAGCAGGGCTCCGACAGTTTACGAGCAGTACTTC. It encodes CASRAPTVYEQYF.

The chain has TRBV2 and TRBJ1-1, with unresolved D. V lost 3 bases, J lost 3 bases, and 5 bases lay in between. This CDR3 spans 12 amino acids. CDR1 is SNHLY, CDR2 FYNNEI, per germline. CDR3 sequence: CASSDPDTEAFF. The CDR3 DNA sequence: TGTGCCAGCAGTGACCCTGACACTGAAGCTTTCTTT.

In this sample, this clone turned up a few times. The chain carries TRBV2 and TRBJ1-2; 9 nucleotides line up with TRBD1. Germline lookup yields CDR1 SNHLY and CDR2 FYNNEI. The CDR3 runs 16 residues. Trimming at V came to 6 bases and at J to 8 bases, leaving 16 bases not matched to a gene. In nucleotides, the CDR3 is TGTGCCAGCAGCGAATACCGACCGACAGGGGGGGACGGCTACACCTTC. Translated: CASSEYRPTGGDGYTF.

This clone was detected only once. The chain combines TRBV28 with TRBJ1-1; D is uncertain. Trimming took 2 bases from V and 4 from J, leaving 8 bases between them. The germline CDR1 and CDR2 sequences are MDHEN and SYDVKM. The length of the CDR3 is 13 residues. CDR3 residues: CASSLLGSTEAFF. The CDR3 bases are TGTGCCAGCAGTTTACTAGGTTCCACTGAAGCTTTCTTT.

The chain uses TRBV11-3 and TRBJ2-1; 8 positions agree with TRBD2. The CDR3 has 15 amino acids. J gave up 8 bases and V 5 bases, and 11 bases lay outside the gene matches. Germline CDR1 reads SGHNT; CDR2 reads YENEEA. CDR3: CASSRPRAGAHEQFF. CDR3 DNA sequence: TGTGCCAGCAGCCGGCCACGAGCGGGAGCGCATGAGCAGTTCTTC. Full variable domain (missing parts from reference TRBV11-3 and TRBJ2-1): EAGVVQSPRYKIIEKKQPVAFWCNPISGHNTLYWYLQNLGQGPELLIRYENEEAVDDSQLPKDRFSAERLKGVDSTLKIQPAELGDSAVYLCASSRPRAGAHEQFFGPGTRLTVL.

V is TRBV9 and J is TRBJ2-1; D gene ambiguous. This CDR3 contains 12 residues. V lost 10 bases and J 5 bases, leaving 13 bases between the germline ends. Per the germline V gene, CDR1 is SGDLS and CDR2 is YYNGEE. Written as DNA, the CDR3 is TGTGCCGGCCCCAAGTTTAACAATGAGCAGTTCTTC. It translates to CAGPKFNNEQFF.

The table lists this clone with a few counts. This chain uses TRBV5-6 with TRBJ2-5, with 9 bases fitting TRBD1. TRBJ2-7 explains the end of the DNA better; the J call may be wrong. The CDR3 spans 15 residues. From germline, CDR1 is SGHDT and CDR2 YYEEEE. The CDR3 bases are TGTGCCAGCAGCTTGTTGGGACAGGGTAAGGACGAGCAGTACTTC. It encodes CASSLLGQGKDEQYF.

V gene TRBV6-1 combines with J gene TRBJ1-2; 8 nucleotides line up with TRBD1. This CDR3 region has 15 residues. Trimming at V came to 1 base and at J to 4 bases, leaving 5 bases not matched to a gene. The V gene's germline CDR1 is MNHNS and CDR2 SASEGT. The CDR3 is CASSEGGGQGYGYTF. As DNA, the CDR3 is TGTGCCAGCAGTGAAGGTGGTGGACAGGGCTATGGCTACACCTTC.

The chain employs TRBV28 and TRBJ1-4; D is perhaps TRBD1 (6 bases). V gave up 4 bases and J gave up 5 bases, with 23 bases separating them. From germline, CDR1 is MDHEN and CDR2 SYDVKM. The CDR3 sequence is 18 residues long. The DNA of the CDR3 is TGTGCCAGCAGTTCGACCTGGACAGCTAAGGAGCCCAATGAAAAACTGTTTTTT. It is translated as CASSSTWTAKEPNEKLFF.

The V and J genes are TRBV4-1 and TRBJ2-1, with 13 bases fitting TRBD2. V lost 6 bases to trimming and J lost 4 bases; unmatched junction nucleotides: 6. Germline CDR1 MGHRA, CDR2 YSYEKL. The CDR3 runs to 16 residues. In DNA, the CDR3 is TGCGCCAGCAGGAACGAACTAGCGGGAGGGTACAATGAGCAGTTCTTC. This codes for CASRNELAGGYNEQFF.

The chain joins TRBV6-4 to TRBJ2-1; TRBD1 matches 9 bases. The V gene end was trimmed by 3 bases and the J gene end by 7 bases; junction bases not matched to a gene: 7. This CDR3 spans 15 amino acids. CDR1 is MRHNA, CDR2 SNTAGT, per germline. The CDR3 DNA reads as TGTGCCAGCAGTGATAAGGGACAGGGAGGGAATGAGCAGTTCTTC. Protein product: CASSDKGQGGNEQFF.

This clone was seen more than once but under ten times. Here the CDR3 reads CASSYRTGVQPQHF. CDR3 sequence (DNA): TGTGCCAGCAGTTATCGGACAGGGGTTCAGCCCCAGCATTTT. The V gene is TRBV28, the J gene TRBJ1-5; 9 bases fit TRBD1. This CDR3 region has 14 residues. The junction had 4 bases not matched to a gene; V was cut back by 4 bases and J by 6 bases. The germline CDR1 and CDR2 sequences are MDHEN and SYDVKM.

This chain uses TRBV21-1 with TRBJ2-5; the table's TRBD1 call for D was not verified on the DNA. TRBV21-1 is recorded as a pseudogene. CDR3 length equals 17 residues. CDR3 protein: CASSKWMGQGNQETQYF. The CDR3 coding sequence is TGTGCCAGCAGCAAATGGATGGGACAGGGTAACCAAGAGACCCAGTACTTC.

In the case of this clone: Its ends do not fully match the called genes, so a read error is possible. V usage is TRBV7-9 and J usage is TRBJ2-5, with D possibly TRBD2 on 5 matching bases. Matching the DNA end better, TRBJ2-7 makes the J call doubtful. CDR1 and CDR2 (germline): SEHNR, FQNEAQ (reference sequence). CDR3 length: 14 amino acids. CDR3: CSSSPPWTSYEQYF. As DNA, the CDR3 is TGTTCCAGCAGCCCACCGTGGACTTCCTACGAGCAGTACTTC.

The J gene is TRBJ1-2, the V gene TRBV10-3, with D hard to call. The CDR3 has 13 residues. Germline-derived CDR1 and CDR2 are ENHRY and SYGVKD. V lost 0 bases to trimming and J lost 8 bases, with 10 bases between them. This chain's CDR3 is CAISESTEPGYTF. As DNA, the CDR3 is TGTGCCATCAGTGAGTCGACGGAGCCAGGCTACACCTTC.

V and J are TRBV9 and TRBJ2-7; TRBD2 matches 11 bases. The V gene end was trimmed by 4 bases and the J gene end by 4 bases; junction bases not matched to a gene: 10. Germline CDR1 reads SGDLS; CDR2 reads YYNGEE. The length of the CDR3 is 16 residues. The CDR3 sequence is CASSPLSGRAGYEQYF. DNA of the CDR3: TGTGCCAGCAGCCCCCTTAGCGGGAGGGCCGGGTACGAGCAGTACTTC.

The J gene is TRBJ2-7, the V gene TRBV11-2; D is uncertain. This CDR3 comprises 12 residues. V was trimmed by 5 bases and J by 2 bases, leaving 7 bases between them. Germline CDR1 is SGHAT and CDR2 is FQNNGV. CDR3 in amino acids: CASSLPTYEQYF. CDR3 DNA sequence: TGTGCCAGCAGCCTTCCTACCTACGAGCAGTACTTC. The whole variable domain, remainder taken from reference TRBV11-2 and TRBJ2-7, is EAGVAQSPRYKIIEKRQSVAFWCNPISGHATLYWYQQILGQGPKLLIQFQNNGVVDDSQLPKDRFSAERLKGVDSTLKIQPAKLEDSAVYLCASSLPTYEQYFGPGTRLTVT.

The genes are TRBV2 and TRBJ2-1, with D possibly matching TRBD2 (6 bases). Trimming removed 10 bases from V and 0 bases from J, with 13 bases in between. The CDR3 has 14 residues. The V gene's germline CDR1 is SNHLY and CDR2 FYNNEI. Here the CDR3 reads CATLAPSSYNEQFF. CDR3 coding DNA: TGTGCCACCCTAGCGCCCAGCTCCTACAATGAGCAGTTCTTC.

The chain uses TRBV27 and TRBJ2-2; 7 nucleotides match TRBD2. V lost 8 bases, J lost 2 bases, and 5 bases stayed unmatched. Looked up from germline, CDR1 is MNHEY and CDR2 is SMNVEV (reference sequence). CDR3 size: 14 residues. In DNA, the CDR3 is TGTGCCAGCTGTCTAGCGGTTAACACCGGGGAGCTGTTTTTT. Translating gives CASCLAVNTGELFF.

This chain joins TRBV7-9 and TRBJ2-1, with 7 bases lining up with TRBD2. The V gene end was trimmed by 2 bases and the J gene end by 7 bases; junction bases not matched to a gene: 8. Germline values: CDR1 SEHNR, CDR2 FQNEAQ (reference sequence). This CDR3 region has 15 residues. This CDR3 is CASSLWDYKGNEQFF. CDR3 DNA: TGTGCCAGCAGCTTATGGGACTATAAGGGGAATGAGCAGTTCTTC.

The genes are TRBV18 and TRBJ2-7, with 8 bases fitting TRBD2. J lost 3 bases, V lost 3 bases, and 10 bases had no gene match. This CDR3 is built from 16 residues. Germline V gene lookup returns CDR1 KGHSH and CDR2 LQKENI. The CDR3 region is CASSPGTSTSGYEQYF. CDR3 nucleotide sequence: TGTGCCAGCTCACCGGGAACATCTACTAGCGGCTACGAGCAGTACTTC.

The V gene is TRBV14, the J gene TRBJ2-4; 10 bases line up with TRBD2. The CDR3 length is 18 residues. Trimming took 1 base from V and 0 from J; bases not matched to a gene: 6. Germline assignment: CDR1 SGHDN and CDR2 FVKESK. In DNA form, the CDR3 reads TGTGCCAGCAGCCAAGGTCAAGGACTAGCGGTAGCCAAAAACATTCAGTACTTC. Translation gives CASSQGQGLAVAKNIQYF.

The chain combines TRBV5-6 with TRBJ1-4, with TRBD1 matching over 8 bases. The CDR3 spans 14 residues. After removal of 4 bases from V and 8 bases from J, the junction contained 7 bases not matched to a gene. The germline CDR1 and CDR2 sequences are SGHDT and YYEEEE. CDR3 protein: CASSHGTGREKLFF. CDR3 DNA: TGTGCCAGCAGCCACGGGACAGGCCGAGAAAAACTGTTTTTT.

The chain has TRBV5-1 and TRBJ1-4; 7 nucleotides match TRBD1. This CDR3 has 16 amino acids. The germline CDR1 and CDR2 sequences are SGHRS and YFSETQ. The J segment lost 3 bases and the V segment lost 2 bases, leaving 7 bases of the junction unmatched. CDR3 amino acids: CASSFDGTDSNEKLFF. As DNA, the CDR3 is TGCGCCAGCAGCTTCGACGGGACAGATTCTAATGAAAAACTGTTTTTT.